Reported below is one T cell receptor beta chain. This specimen belongs to a study of cytomegalovirus exposure and HLA in healthy donors. 60 Vbeta and 13 Jbeta primers were used in PCR. The data were produced by immunoSEQ multiplex PCR, yet TCRdb's version contains in-frame clones alone and is incomplete. The repertoire holds around 100,000 clones, approximately 85% seen once, with about 4.3% in the top ten. Germline V gene sequence: CDR1 ENHRY, CDR2 SYGVKD. V shed 0 bases and J shed 0 bases, with 9 bases lying between them. The CDR3 sequence is 17 residues long. The rearrangement links TRBV10-3 to TRBJ2-6, with D possibly being TRBD1 (6 bases). The source material was PBMCs. The clonotype was recovered from a man younger than 40 in good health and CMV-seronegative. This CDR3 is CAISESTGSSGANVLTF. The CDR3 bases are TGTGCCATCAGTGAGTCGACAGGTTCCTCTGGGGCCAACGTCCTGACTTTC.